This record concerns one TCR beta chain sequence. The ends were cut back, 8 bases at V and 6 bases at J, with 17 bases in the middle. The CDR3 is 14 residues long. Germline lookup yields CDR1 SNHLY and CDR2 FYNNEI. This entry comes from a study of cytomegalovirus exposure and HLA in healthy donors. Method: immunoSEQ multiplex PCR; TCRdb's copy keeps in-frame clones and lacks some. The sample carries 95,000 to 150,000 clones, approximately 89% recorded once. Sequences were obtained from PBMCs. The TCR was taken from a woman between 18 and 29 years old in good health and CMV-seronegative. The chain carries TRBV2 and TRBJ1-5; possible D gene TRBD1, 6 bases. The DNA of the CDR3 is TGTGCCAGCCGCAGTTACAGGGCTGGTCAGCCCCAGCATTTT. It translates to CASRSYRAGQPQHF. Complete variable domain (other parts from reference TRBV2 and TRBJ1-5): EPEVTQTPSHQVTQMGQEVILRCVPISNHLYFYWYRQILGQKVEFLVSFYNNEISEKSEIFDDQFSVERPDGSNFTLKIRSTKLEDSAMYFCASRSYRAGQPQHFGDGTRLSIL.